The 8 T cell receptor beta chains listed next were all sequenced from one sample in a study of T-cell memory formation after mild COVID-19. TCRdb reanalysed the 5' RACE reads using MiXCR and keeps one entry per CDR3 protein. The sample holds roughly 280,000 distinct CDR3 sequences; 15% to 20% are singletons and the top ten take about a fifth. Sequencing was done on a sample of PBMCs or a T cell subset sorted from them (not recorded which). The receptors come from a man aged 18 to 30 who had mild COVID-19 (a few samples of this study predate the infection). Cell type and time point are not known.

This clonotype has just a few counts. The CDR3, as DNA: TGTGCCAGCTCACCGGAAAACTCCTACGAGCAGTACGTC. Its translation is CASSPENSYEQYV. This chain links TRBV18 with TRBJ2-7; D gene uncertain. V was trimmed by 3 bases and J by 0 bases, leaving 6 bases between them. The CDR3 has 13 amino acids. CDR1 and CDR2 from the germline V gene are KGHSH and LQKENI.

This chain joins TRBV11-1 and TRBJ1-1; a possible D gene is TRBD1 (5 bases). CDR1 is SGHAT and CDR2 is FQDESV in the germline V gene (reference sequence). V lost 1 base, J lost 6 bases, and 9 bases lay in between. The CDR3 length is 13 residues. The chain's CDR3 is CASSLVGTPEAFF. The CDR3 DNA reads TGTGCCAGCAGCTTAGTCGGGACCCCTGAAGCTTTCTTT.

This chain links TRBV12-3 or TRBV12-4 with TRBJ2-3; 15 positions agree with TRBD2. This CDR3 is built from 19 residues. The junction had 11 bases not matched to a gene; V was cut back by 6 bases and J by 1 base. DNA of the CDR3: TGTGCCAGCAGCCGGGGACTAGCGGGGGGCGGCCTCCGCACAGATACGCAGTATTTT. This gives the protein CASSRGLAGGGLRTDTQYF.

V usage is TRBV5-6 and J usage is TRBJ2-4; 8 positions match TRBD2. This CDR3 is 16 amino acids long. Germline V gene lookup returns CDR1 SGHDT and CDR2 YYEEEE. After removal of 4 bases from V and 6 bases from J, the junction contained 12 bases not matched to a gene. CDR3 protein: CASSPGTGGRGNIQYF. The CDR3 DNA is TGTGCCAGCAGCCCGGGAACGGGGGGGAGAGGAAACATTCAGTACTTC.

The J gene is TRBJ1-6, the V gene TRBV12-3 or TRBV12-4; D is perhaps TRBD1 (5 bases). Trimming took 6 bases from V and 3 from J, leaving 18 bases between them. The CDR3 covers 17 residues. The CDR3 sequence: CASSHLGVSRYNSPLHF. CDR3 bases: TGTGCCAGCAGCCATTTGGGGGTCTCCCGCTATAATTCACCCCTCCACTTT.

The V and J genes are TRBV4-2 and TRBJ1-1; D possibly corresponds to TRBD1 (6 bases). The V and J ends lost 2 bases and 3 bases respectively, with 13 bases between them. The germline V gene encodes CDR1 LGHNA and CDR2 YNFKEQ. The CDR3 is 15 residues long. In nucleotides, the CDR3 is TGTGCCAGCAGCCAAACGAACAGGGACGACACTGAAGCTTTCTTT. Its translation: CASSQTNRDDTEAFF.

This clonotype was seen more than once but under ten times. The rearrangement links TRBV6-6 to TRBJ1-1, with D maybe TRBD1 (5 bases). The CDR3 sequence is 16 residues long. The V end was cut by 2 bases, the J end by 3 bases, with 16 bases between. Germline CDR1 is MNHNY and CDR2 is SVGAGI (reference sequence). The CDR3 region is CASSYDLGGGDTEAFF. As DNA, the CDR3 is TGTGCCAGCAGTTACGATTTGGGGGGTGGGGACACTGAAGCTTTCTTT.

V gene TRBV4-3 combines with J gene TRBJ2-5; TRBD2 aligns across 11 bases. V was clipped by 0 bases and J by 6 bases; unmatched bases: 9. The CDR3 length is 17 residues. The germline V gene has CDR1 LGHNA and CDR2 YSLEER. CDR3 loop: CASSQEKRLAGGKTQYF. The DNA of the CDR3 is TGCGCCAGCAGCCAAGAGAAGCGGCTAGCGGGGGGTAAGACCCAGTACTTC.